This is a list of T cell receptor beta chains from one sample in a study of T cell responses to AZD1222 COVID-19 vaccine. Assay used: immunoSEQ multiplex PCR; TCRdb lists only in-frame clones, some missing. Of roughly 180,000 clones listed, around 87% are singletons. This sample comprised peripheral blood, obtained on day 0 of AZD1222 vaccination. Every receptor here comes from an adult in good health. The CDR3 runs from the conserved cysteine through the conserved F or W. Fields, in order: CDR3 protein, V gene.

cdr3_aa: CAWSYYGGKAFF; v_call: TRBV30
cdr3_aa: CKCPLTYEQYF; v_call: TRBV20-1
cdr3_aa: CASSLFGGTLSYEQYF; v_call: TRBV5-1
cdr3_aa: CASSLGATNEKLFF; v_call: TRBV5-5
cdr3_aa: CATSDGYGYTF; v_call: TRBV24-1
cdr3_aa: CASARNRQGPYEQYF; v_call: TRBV18
cdr3_aa: CASRRPGTSGSPGGELFF; v_call: TRBV12-2
cdr3_aa: CASSLISGRTDTQYF; v_call: TRBV5-4
cdr3_aa: CASSATSDEQYF; v_call: TRBV2
cdr3_aa: CASSPQGVSNQPQHF; v_call: TRBV19
cdr3_aa: CASRIEASIYEQYF; v_call: TRBV6-5
cdr3_aa: CASSPPQRRGTDTQYF; v_call: TRBV18
cdr3_aa: CAWSKRSGQLYGYTF; v_call: TRBV30
cdr3_aa: CASSTQGFRNEQYF; v_call: TRBV28
cdr3_aa: CASTFNRDRRGAGELFF; v_call: TRBV5-5
cdr3_aa: CASSRGTFYTF; v_call: TRBV7-8
cdr3_aa: CASSQARQGAGELFF; v_call: TRBV4-2
cdr3_aa: CATPVTQYF; v_call: TRBV24-1